These T cell receptor beta chains were read from a single sample in a study of CD8+ T cells in alopecia areata. Using immunoSEQ multiplex PCR, the repertoire was profiled, and TCRdb retains in-frame clones only, with some absent. The sample includes 160,000 or so clones, less than 75% of them seen just once. Sequencing was performed on CD8+ T cells sorted from blood, taken at week 0. These receptor sequences come from a human donor with alopecia areata. CDR3s include the opening cysteine and the closing phenylalanine or tryptophan. Each record gives: V gene, clone size, D gene, J gene, CDR3 DNA, CDR3 protein. D genes are given only for firm matches. The listing skips clone size in some rows; elsewhere it reads once, few, many or a size class.

v_call: TRBV12-5; clone_size: -; d_call: -; j_call: TRBJ2-1; cdr3_nt: TGTGCTAGTGCCGCCGGGACATTCAATGAGCAGTTCTTC; cdr3_aa: CASAAGTFNEQFF
v_call: TRBV19; clone_size: once; d_call: -; j_call: TRBJ1-1; cdr3_nt: TGTGCCAGTAGTACGAGGACGTATACTGAAGCTTTCTTT; cdr3_aa: CASSTRTYTEAFF
v_call: TRBV6-5; clone_size: -; d_call: TRBD1; j_call: TRBJ1-2; cdr3_nt: TGTGCCAGCAGTTCCGCGGACAGGGGCGGCTACACCTTC; cdr3_aa: CASSSADRGGYTF
v_call: TRBV6-6; clone_size: few; d_call: TRBD1; j_call: TRBJ1-2; cdr3_nt: TGTGCCAGCAGTTACTCTTGGACAGGGGATAACTATGGCTACACCTTC; cdr3_aa: CASSYSWTGDNYGYTF
v_call: TRBV30; clone_size: -; d_call: TRBD1; j_call: TRBJ1-6; cdr3_nt: TGTGCCTGGAGGCAGGACAGGATATTTTCACCCCTCCACTTT; cdr3_aa: CAWRQDRIFSPLHF
v_call: TRBV25-1; clone_size: -; d_call: -; j_call: TRBJ1-4; cdr3_nt: TGTGCCAGCAGTGACCGGGAACACGCAGACTTAAGCGAAAAACTGTTTTTT; cdr3_aa: CASSDREHADLSEKLFF
v_call: TRBV5-1; clone_size: once; d_call: -; j_call: TRBJ2-7; cdr3_nt: TGCGCCAGCAGCTTGACTTCTCTGCATGAGCAGTACTTC; cdr3_aa: CASSLTSLHEQYF
v_call: TRBV7-6; clone_size: -; d_call: TRBD2; j_call: TRBJ2-1; cdr3_nt: TGTGCCAGCAGCTTCCGGTCGGGCGGGGGGTCCTACAATGAGCAGTTCTTC; cdr3_aa: CASSFRSGGGSYNEQFF
v_call: TRBV6-1; clone_size: few; d_call: -; j_call: TRBJ2-1; cdr3_nt: TGTGCCAGCAGTGAAGCACCGGTGCCTGGGCGAAATGAGCAGTTCTTC; cdr3_aa: CASSEAPVPGRNEQFF
v_call: TRBV4-1; clone_size: -; d_call: TRBD1; j_call: TRBJ1-5; cdr3_nt: TGCGCCAGCAGCCAAGTGGGGACAGCTACCAATCAGCCCCAGCATTTT; cdr3_aa: CASSQVGTATNQPQHF
v_call: TRBV5-6; clone_size: -; d_call: TRBD2; j_call: TRBJ2-1; cdr3_nt: TGTGCCAGCAGCTCGCCCGGGGGGGATGAGCAGTTCTTC; cdr3_aa: CASSSPGGDEQFF
v_call: TRBV10-3; clone_size: few; d_call: -; j_call: TRBJ2-6; cdr3_nt: TGTGCCATCAGTGAGTCCGGGATTAGGGCCGGGGCCAACGTCCTGACTTTC; cdr3_aa: CAISESGIRAGANVLTF
v_call: TRBV28; clone_size: few; d_call: TRBD2; j_call: TRBJ2-3; cdr3_nt: TGTGCCAGCAGTTTAGGCGGGGGGATCACAGATACGCAGTATTTT; cdr3_aa: CASSLGGGITDTQYF
v_call: TRBV30; clone_size: -; d_call: -; j_call: TRBJ2-7; cdr3_nt: TGTGCCTGGAGTGCTGAGGGGGACTACGAGCAGTACTTC; cdr3_aa: CAWSAEGDYEQYF
v_call: TRBV4-1; clone_size: once; d_call: -; j_call: TRBJ1-5; cdr3_nt: TGCGCCAGCAGCCAAGATAGAGAAGGGGGGAGCAATCAGCCCCAGCATTTT; cdr3_aa: CASSQDREGGSNQPQHF
v_call: TRBV7-9; clone_size: -; d_call: -; j_call: TRBJ1-3; cdr3_nt: TGTGCCAGCAGGACAATAGGAAACAGGGACTCTGGAAACACCATATATTTT; cdr3_aa: CASRTIGNRDSGNTIYF
v_call: TRBV13; clone_size: -; d_call: TRBD2; j_call: TRBJ2-6; cdr3_nt: TGTGCCAGCAGTCACCTCAGGGTGGGACTAGGGTCTGGGGCCAACGTCCTGACTTTC; cdr3_aa: CASSHLRVGLGSGANVLTF
v_call: TRBV27; clone_size: -; d_call: -; j_call: TRBJ2-3; cdr3_nt: TGTGCCAGCAGCGAGGACGCGAACACAGATACGCAGTATTTT; cdr3_aa: CASSEDANTDTQYF
v_call: TRBV29-1; clone_size: -; d_call: TRBD1; j_call: TRBJ2-7; cdr3_nt: TGCAGCGTTGAGATGGACAGGACCTACGAGCAGTACTTC; cdr3_aa: CSVEMDRTYEQYF
v_call: TRBV5-1; clone_size: -; d_call: -; j_call: TRBJ2-3; cdr3_nt: TGCGCCAGCAGCTTGGCCGGTACGCAGTATTTT; cdr3_aa: CASSLAGTQYF
v_call: TRBV30; clone_size: -; d_call: -; j_call: TRBJ2-1; cdr3_nt: TGTGCCTGGAGTGTACGAGTCAATGAGCAGTTCTTC; cdr3_aa: CAWSVRVNEQFF
v_call: TRBV29-1; clone_size: -; d_call: -; j_call: TRBJ1-2; cdr3_nt: TGCAGCGTTGACCGAGCTAACTATGGCTACACCTTC; cdr3_aa: CSVDRANYGYTF
v_call: TRBV29-1; clone_size: few; d_call: -; j_call: TRBJ2-2; cdr3_nt: TGCAGCGTTGAGTCAGGGTCCGCGAACACCGGGGAGCTGTTTTTT; cdr3_aa: CSVESGSANTGELFF
v_call: TRBV7-9; clone_size: few; d_call: -; j_call: TRBJ1-1; cdr3_nt: TGTGCCAGCAGCCTCCACACGGGGCTCTACACTGAAGCTTTCTTT; cdr3_aa: CASSLHTGLYTEAFF
v_call: TRBV7-9; clone_size: -; d_call: TRBD2; j_call: TRBJ2-5; cdr3_nt: TGTGCCAGCAGTCCCAGCGGGGGTCAACAAGAGACCCAGTACTTC; cdr3_aa: CASSPSGGQQETQYF
v_call: TRBV29-1; clone_size: -; d_call: -; j_call: TRBJ2-7; cdr3_nt: TGCAGCGTTGAAGATGCAGGGGCTAGCGGCTCCTACGAGCAGTACTTC; cdr3_aa: CSVEDAGASGSYEQYF
v_call: TRBV7-6; clone_size: once; d_call: -; j_call: TRBJ2-3; cdr3_nt: TGTGCCAGCAGCCCCCGGGACTTGGGCACAGATACGCAGTATTTT; cdr3_aa: CASSPRDLGTDTQYF
v_call: TRBV5-1; clone_size: -; d_call: -; j_call: TRBJ2-7; cdr3_nt: TGCGCCAGCAGCTTTTCACATCAATACGAGCAGTACTTC; cdr3_aa: CASSFSHQYEQYF
v_call: TRBV13; clone_size: -; d_call: -; j_call: TRBJ2-6; cdr3_nt: TGTGCCAGCAGCTTCGGCTCTGGGGCCAACGTCCTGACTTTC; cdr3_aa: CASSFGSGANVLTF
v_call: TRBV7-9; clone_size: -; d_call: TRBD1; j_call: TRBJ1-2; cdr3_nt: TGTGCCAGCATCGAAGATTATGAGGACAGGAACTATGGCTACACCTTC; cdr3_aa: CASIEDYEDRNYGYTF